This T cell receptor beta chain was profiled in a study of blood T cell repertoires in COVID-19. Study background: The United States, Italy and Spain were the sources of the acute and convalescent COVID-19 samples. From T cells, B-cell-depleted T cells, or PBMCs came the material, which was cDNA or gDNA.

The trim removed 4 bases at V and 1 base at J, leaving 4 bases unmatched. Germline V gene lookup returns CDR1 KGHDR and CDR2 SFDVKD. This CDR3 has 15 amino acids. Original handling: It was from reference gene primer amplification that nucleated cell counts were estimated. Libraries were prepared by immunoSEQ multiplex PCR; TCRdb keeps only in-frame clonotypes and omits some of them. V and J calls and clone size are those listed in that table; D and trimming were worked out from the DNA. The data show about 110,000 clones, with approximately 70% seen just once and about 1.8% held by the top ten. The specimen sequenced was peripheral blood. The V and J genes are TRBV24-1 and TRBJ2-7, with TRBD1 matching over 9 bases. The TCR sequence derives from a woman in her forties with acute or convalescent COVID-19. The CDR3 loop is CATSDSGTGSYEQYF. In nucleotides, the CDR3 is TGTGCCACCAGTGACTCCGGGACAGGGTCCTACGAGCAGTACTTC.